The rows below give T cell receptor beta chains drawn from one sample of a study of blood T cell repertoires in COVID-19. Measured with immunoSEQ multiplex PCR; TCRdb has only the in-frame clones, and not every one. This table holds about 180,000 clones, roughly 81% found once. The sample consisted of peripheral blood. These TCRs come from an elderly woman with COVID-19, enrolled during active disease. The CDR3 runs from the conserved cysteine through the conserved F or W. Fields, in order: clone size, J gene, D gene, V gene, CDR3 DNA, CDR3 protein. D genes are given only for firm matches. Rows give clone size only sometimes, using once, few, many, or a class for an expanded clone.

>.|TRBJ1-5|.|TRBV4-1
TGCGCCAGCAGCCTCTCACATAGCAATCAGCCCCAGCATTTT
CASSLSHSNQPQHF
>once|TRBJ2-7|TRBD1|TRBV6-5
TGTGCCAGCAGTTACTCGATGACAGGGCCCTACGAGCAGTACTTC
CASSYSMTGPYEQYF
>few|TRBJ2-7|.|TRBV15
TGTGCCACCAGCAGAGATAGGAGGGAACCCTCCTACGAGCAGTACTTC
CATSRDRREPSYEQYF
>.|TRBJ1-6|.|TRBV7-6
TGTGCCAGCAGCTTAGGAGGGGGGGCCGATTCACCCCTCCACTTT
CASSLGGGADSPLHF
>.|TRBJ2-7|.|TRBV7-6
TGTGCCAGCAGCTTATTCGGGAGTTCCGGCGAGCAGTACTTC
CASSLFGSSGEQYF
>.|TRBJ2-7|.|TRBV7-9
TGTGCCAGCAGCTTACAAGCGTACGAGCAGTACTTC
CASSLQAYEQYF
>.|TRBJ1-3|TRBD1|TRBV7-8
TGTGCCAGCAGCCGTGGGGGCAGGGGGCGCCCCTCTGGAAACACCATATATTTT
CASSRGGRGRPSGNTIYF
>.|TRBJ1-2|TRBD1|TRBV29-1
TGCAGCGTTGAGCGACAGGGGTATGAGTATGGCTACACCTTC
CSVERQGYEYGYTF
>.|TRBJ2-1|TRBD2|TRBV2
TGTGCCAGCAGTGCGCTCTCTAGCGGGAGCTACAATGAGCAGTTCTTC
CASSALSSGSYNEQFF
>.|TRBJ2-2|TRBD2|TRBV11-3
TGTGCCAGCAGCCCTGGGACTAGCACCACCGGGGAGCTGTTTTTT
CASSPGTSTTGELFF
>.|TRBJ1-2|TRBD1|TRBV4-2
TGTGCCAGCAGCCGGGGGACAGGGGAAAATGATGGCTACACCTTC
CASSRGTGENDGYTF
>.|TRBJ2-3|TRBD2|TRBV3-1/TRBV3-2
TGTGCCAGCAGCCAAGATGTCCCTAGCGGATACACAGATACGCAGTATTTT
CASSQDVPSGYTDTQYF
>.|TRBJ1-4|TRBD1|TRBV4-2
TGTGCCAGCAGCCAAGAGCCTGGGACAGGGGAGGAAAAACTGTTTTTT
CASSQEPGTGEEKLFF
>.|TRBJ1-1|.|TRBV7-8
TGTGCCAGCAGCTTCCGAGGAGCCGAAGCTTTCTTT
CASSFRGAEAFF
>.|TRBJ2-7|.|TRBV20-1
TGCAGTGCTAGTCGCGGACAATTGGAGGGATTGCTTTACGAGCAGTACTTC
CSASRGQLEGLLYEQYF
>.|TRBJ2-7|.|TRBV7-9
TGTGCCAGCAGCTCGGTGGACAGTACCTACGAGCAGTACTTC
CASSSVDSTYEQYF
>once|TRBJ2-2|.|TRBV5-4
TGTGCCAGCAGCTTGGGCCAGGGGCTCAACACCGGGGAGCTGTTTTTT
CASSLGQGLNTGELFF
>.|TRBJ2-5|TRBD2|TRBV2
TGTGCCAGCTCGGCGGGACTAGCGGTCCAAGAGACCCAGTACTTC
CASSAGLAVQETQYF
>.|TRBJ1-5|TRBD1|TRBV27
TGTGCCAGCAGTCAGACAGGGTACCAGCCCCAGCATTTT
CASSQTGYQPQHF
>.|TRBJ1-6|.|TRBV18
TGTGCCAGCTCCCCTACTCTCTATAATTCACCCCTCCACTTT
CASSPTLYNSPLHF